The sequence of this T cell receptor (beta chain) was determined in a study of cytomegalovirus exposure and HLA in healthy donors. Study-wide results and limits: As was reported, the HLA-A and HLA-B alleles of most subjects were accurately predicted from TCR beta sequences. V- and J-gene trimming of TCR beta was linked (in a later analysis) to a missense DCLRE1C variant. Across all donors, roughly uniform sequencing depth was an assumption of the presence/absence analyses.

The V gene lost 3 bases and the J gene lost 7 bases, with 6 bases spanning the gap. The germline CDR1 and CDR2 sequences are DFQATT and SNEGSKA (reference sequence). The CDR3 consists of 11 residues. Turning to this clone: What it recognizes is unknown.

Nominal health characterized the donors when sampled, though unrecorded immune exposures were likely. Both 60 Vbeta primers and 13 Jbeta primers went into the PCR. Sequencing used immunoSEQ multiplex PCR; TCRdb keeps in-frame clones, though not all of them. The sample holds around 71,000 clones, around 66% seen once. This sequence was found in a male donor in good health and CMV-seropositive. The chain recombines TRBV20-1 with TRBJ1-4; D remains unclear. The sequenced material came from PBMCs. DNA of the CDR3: TGCAGTGCTAGGTCGGTTGAAAAACTGTTTTTT. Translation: CSARSVEKLFF.